This entry features one TCR beta chain sequence. The sample belongs to a study of T cell changes during pregnancy in multiple sclerosis. V gave up 5 bases and J gave up 3 bases; unmatched junction bases: 1. This CDR3 has 12 residues. CDR1 and CDR2 (germline): MNHNY, SVGAGI (reference sequence). Sequencing was performed with immunoSEQ multiplex PCR; in TCRdb, only in-frame clones are kept and a portion is missing. This sample yields 55,000 to 85,000 clones, of which roughly 94% are seen a single time; 0.58% belongs to the top ten. The sample here was peripheral blood, taken in the third trimester of pregnancy. V gene TRBV6-6 combines with J gene TRBJ2-7; the match to TRBD1 covers 7 bases. This receptor was taken from a female donor with multiple sclerosis, enrolled in a pregnancy study. DNA for the CDR3: TGTGCCAGCAGTCGACAGGGCTACGAGCAGTACTTC. It specifies CASSRQGYEQYF.